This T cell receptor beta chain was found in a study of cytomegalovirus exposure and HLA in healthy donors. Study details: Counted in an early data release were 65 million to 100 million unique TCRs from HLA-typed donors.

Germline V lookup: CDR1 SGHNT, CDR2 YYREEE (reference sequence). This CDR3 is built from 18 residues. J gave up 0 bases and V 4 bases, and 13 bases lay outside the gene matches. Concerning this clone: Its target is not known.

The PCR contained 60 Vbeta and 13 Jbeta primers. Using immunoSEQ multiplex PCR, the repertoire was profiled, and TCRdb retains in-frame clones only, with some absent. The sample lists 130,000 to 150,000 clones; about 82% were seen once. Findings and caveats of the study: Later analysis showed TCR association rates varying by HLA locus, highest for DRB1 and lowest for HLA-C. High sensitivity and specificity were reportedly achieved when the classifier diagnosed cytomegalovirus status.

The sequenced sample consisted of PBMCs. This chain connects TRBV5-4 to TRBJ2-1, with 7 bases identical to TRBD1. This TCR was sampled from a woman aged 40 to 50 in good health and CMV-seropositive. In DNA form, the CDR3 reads TGTGCCAGCAGCATACCGGACAGGAACCCTTTCTCCTACAATGAGCAGTTCTTC. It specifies CASSIPDRNPFSYNEQFF. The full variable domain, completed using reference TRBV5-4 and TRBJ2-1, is ETGVTQSPTHLIKTRGQQVTLRCSSQSGHNTVSWYQQALGQGPQFIFQYYREEENGRGNFPPRFSGLQFPNYSSELNVNALELDDSALYLCASSIPDRNPFSYNEQFFGPGTRLTVL.